The 23 T cell receptor beta chains listed next were all sequenced from one sample in a study of T cell changes during pregnancy in multiple sclerosis. TCRdb's table, derived via immunoSEQ multiplex PCR, lists solely in-frame clones and lacks some. This repertoire shows tens of thousands of clones, 70% to 90% found once; its top ten account for under 0.7%. Sequenced here: CD4+ T cells from peripheral blood mononuclear cells, sampled in the first trimester of pregnancy. The receptor source for this set is a female donor with multiple sclerosis, enrolled in a pregnancy study.

The rearrangement joins TRBV5-4 to TRBJ2-3; a possible D gene is TRBD1 (6 bases). The length of the CDR3 is 15 residues. Trimming cost V 3 bases and J 0 bases, with 11 bases left between them. Germline V gene sequence: CDR1 SGHNT, CDR2 YYREEE (reference sequence). The CDR3: CASSWDTPSTDTQYF. Written as DNA, the CDR3 is TGTGCCAGCAGCTGGGACACCCCTAGCACAGATACGCAGTATTTT.

J is TRBJ2-1 and V is TRBV12-5, with 9 bases fitting TRBD2. The CDR3 has 16 amino acids. V gave up 4 bases and J gave up 9 bases; unmatched junction bases: 13. Germline CDR1 and CDR2: LGHNT and FRNRAP. The CDR3 here is CASGSPYLSGSLEQFF. The CDR3 coding sequence is TGTGCTAGTGGTTCCCCGTATCTTAGCGGGAGCCTTGAGCAGTTCTTC.

The gene calls are TRBV5-4 and TRBJ2-1, with D possibly matching TRBD1 (5 bases). Trimming shortened V by 3 bases and J by 5 bases, and 12 bases separated the two germline ends. The CDR3 spans 14 residues. CDR1 is SGHNT, CDR2 YYREEE, per germline (reference sequence). CDR3 sequence reads: CASSSVGANNEQFF. DNA for the CDR3: TGTGCCAGCAGCTCGGTTGGGGCCAACAATGAGCAGTTCTTC.

The chain recombines TRBV27 with TRBJ2-1; possibly TRBD1 for D (6 bases). V lost 5 bases to trimming and J lost 7 bases, with 15 bases between them. Per germline, CDR1 MNHEY and CDR2 SMNVEV (reference sequence). The CDR3 runs to 14 residues. The CDR3 DNA reads as TGTGCCAGCAGTAAACAGGGAACACGGAATGAGCAGTTCTTC. Translating gives CASSKQGTRNEQFF.

The chain links TRBV5-1 to TRBJ2-1; 13 bases map to TRBD2. This CDR3 spans 16 amino acids. V dropped 1 base and J dropped 6; count of bases not matched to a gene: 4. The germline CDR1 and CDR2 sequences are SGHRS and YFSETQ. CDR3 loop: CASSLIGLAGANEQFF. CDR3 coding DNA: TGCGCCAGCAGCTTGATCGGACTAGCGGGAGCCAATGAGCAGTTCTTC. Complete variable domain (other parts from reference TRBV5-1 and TRBJ2-1): KAGVTQTPRYLIKTRGQQVTLSCSPISGHRSVSWYQQTPGQGLQFLFEYFSETQRNKGNFPGRFSGRQFSNSRSEMNVSTLELGDSALYLCASSLIGLAGANEQFFGPGTRLTVL.

The chain joins TRBV29-1 to TRBJ2-7, with 8 nucleotides matching TRBD2. V lost 6 bases, J lost 2 bases, and 9 bases stayed unmatched. Per germline, CDR1 SQVTM and CDR2 ANQGSEA. The CDR3 is 14 residues long. This CDR3 is CSVTGGGRTYEQYF. The CDR3 DNA reads as TGCAGCGTGACCGGGGGGGGTCGGACCTACGAGCAGTACTTC.

This clone was picked up a small number of times. This chain uses TRBV7-8 with TRBJ1-5; a possible D gene is TRBD1 (5 bases). Germline CDR1 SGHVS, CDR2 FQNEAQ. V gave up 4 bases and J gave up 5 bases, with 15 bases separating them. This CDR3 spans 15 amino acids. The CDR3: CASSSRGRVDQPQHF. The CDR3 nucleotides are TGTGCCAGCAGCTCCCGGGGGAGGGTGGATCAGCCCCAGCATTTT.

The V and J genes are TRBV6-6 and TRBJ2-3; TRBD2 matches at 11 bases. The CDR3 contains 16 residues. Germline trimming cut 5 bases from V and 1 base from J; bases unmatched to any gene: 5. Per germline, CDR1 MNHNY and CDR2 SVGAGI (reference sequence). The CDR3 region is CASSQYSGRGTDTQYF. CDR3 nucleotide sequence: TGTGCCAGCAGTCAATATAGCGGGAGGGGCACAGATACGCAGTATTTT.

The chain has TRBV2 and TRBJ1-5; 7 positions match TRBD1. This CDR3 is built from 16 residues. Germline V gene data show CDR1 as SNHLY and CDR2 as FYNNEI. V was clipped by 2 bases and J by 0 bases; unmatched bases: 4. CDR3 sequence reads: CASSELGQFSNQPQHF. The CDR3 nucleotides read TGTGCCAGCAGTGAACTGGGACAGTTTAGCAATCAGCCCCAGCATTTT.

The V and J genes are TRBV27 and TRBJ1-2, with D uncertain. Germline V gene lookup returns CDR1 MNHEY and CDR2 SMNVEV (reference sequence). V was trimmed by 2 bases and J by 5 bases, leaving 9 bases between them. The CDR3 has 13 amino acids. Here the CDR3 DNA reads TGTGCCAGCAGTTTAATGTCGGGTTATGGCTACACCTTC. It translates to CASSLMSGYGYTF.

The chain combines TRBV27 with TRBJ2-1; D is uncertain. Germline lookup yields CDR1 MNHEY and CDR2 SMNVEV (reference sequence). Trimming took off 8 bases at V and 0 bases at J, with 17 bases between the two ends. The CDR3 contains 16 residues. The CDR3 DNA follows: TGTGCCAGCCCAGACTTAGCCCCATGCTCCTACAATGAGCAGTTCTTC. Protein sequence: CASPDLAPCSYNEQFF.

The chain links TRBV5-1 to TRBJ1-1, with unresolved D. The V gene's germline CDR1 is SGHRS and CDR2 YFSETQ. The CDR3 extends over 13 amino acids. Trimming took 0 bases from V and 0 from J, leaving 3 bases between them. The CDR3 coding sequence is TGCGCCAGCAGCTTGGGCGTGAACACTGAAGCTTTCTTT. Its translation: CASSLGVNTEAFF.

The chain combines TRBV5-1 with TRBJ2-1; TRBD2 matches 12 bases. CDR1 and CDR2 from the germline V gene are SGHRS and YFSETQ. This CDR3 region has 16 residues. V shed 3 bases and J 6 bases; nucleotides not matched to a gene: 7. The CDR3 nucleotides are TGCGCCAGCAGCTCCCGACTAGCGGGAGAGGGCAATGAGCAGTTCTTC. This gives the protein CASSSRLAGEGNEQFF.

The gene calls are TRBV18 and TRBJ2-7; 11 positions agree with TRBD1. V lost 6 bases, J lost 2 bases, and 6 bases stayed unmatched. The CDR3 is 15 residues long. The V gene's germline CDR1 is KGHSH and CDR2 LQKENI. CDR3 sequence: CASSEGQGGTYEQYF. The CDR3 DNA sequence: TGTGCCAGCTCGGAGGGACAGGGGGGCACCTACGAGCAGTACTTC. The full variable domain, rest sourced from reference TRBV18 and TRBJ2-7, is NAGVMQNPRHLVRRRGQEARLRCSPMKGHSHVYWYRQLPEEGLKFMVYLQKENIIDESGMPKERFSAEFPKEGPSILRIQQVVRGDSAAYFCASSEGQGGTYEQYFGPGTRLTVT.

As for this clone: A junction boundary mismatches the germline segment, possibly from a read error. This chain joins TRBV18 and TRBJ1-2; 8 nucleotides line up with TRBD1. The CDR3 is 12 residues long. The germline V gene encodes CDR1 KGHSH and CDR2 LQKENI. The CDR3 is CASSPQTGELAF. CDR3 DNA: TGTGCCAGCTCACCACAGACAGGGGAGCTCGCCTTC.

The V and J genes are TRBV19 and TRBJ2-4; 8 bases align to TRBD1. Unmatched junction bases numbered 5, after V lost 4 bases and J lost 6 bases. Per the germline V gene, CDR1 is LNHDA and CDR2 is SQIVND (reference sequence). The length of the CDR3 is 14 residues. CDR3 sequence reads: CASSRGQGGNIQYF. Written as DNA, the CDR3 is TGTGCCAGTAGTAGAGGACAGGGAGGAAACATTCAGTACTTC.

The chain is built from TRBV12-5 and TRBJ2-5; 9 bases align to TRBD1. The germline V gene encodes CDR1 LGHNT and CDR2 FRNRAP. V lost 4 bases to trimming and J lost 4 bases; unmatched junction nucleotides: 7. The CDR3 runs to 15 residues. CDR3 protein: CASGSYGTGRETQYF. The CDR3 DNA reads TGTGCTAGTGGTTCCTACGGGACAGGGAGAGAGACCCAGTACTTC.

This clone was counted once. The genes are TRBV7-2 and TRBJ1-3; no clear D gene. The CDR3 covers 15 residues. Trimming stripped 1 base from V and 1 base from J, with 8 bases between. Germline CDR1 is SGHTA and CDR2 is FQGNSA. The DNA of the CDR3 is TGTGCCAGCAGCTTAGGACGCGGGTCTGGAAACACCATATATTTT. Its translation: CASSLGRGSGNTIYF.

The J gene is TRBJ2-1, the V gene TRBV10-3, with D unclear. The V gene's germline CDR1 is ENHRY and CDR2 SYGVKD. Trimming stripped 3 bases from V and 6 bases from J, with 6 bases between. CDR3 length: 12 amino acids. For the CDR3, the DNA is TGTGCCATCAGTGATTCGGGCAATGAGCAGTTCTTC. This sequence encodes CAISDSGNEQFF.

This chain links TRBV2 with TRBJ1-1; D is unclear. The germline gives CDR1 SNHLY, CDR2 FYNNEI. V was cut by 0 bases and J by 0 bases, with 5 bases left in between. The CDR3 is made up of 14 amino acids. CDR3 residues: CASSEALVNTEAFF. The CDR3 region has the DNA TGTGCCAGCAGTGAAGCTCTAGTGAACACTGAAGCTTTCTTT.

The CDR3 sequence: CAGRSAGRSTDTQYF. The CDR3 nucleotides read TGTGCCGGCCGCTCAGCGGGCCGGAGCACAGATACGCAGTATTTT. The chain uses TRBV30 and TRBJ2-3; D may be TRBD2 (6 bases). V was clipped by 8 bases and J by 0 bases, with 18 bases between them. In germline, CDR1 is GTSNPN, CDR2 SVGIG (reference sequence). The CDR3 runs 15 residues. The variable domain in full, completed from reference TRBV30 and TRBJ2-3, reads SQTIHQWPATLVQPVGSPLSLECTVEGTSNPNLYWYRQAAGRGLQLLFYSVGIGQISSEVPQNLSASRPQDRQFILSSKKLLLSDSGFYLCAGRSAGRSTDTQYFGPGTRLTVL.

The rearrangement joins TRBV11-3 to TRBJ2-1; D is uncertain. This CDR3 is 14 amino acids long. The V end lost 2 bases, the J end lost 6 bases, and 11 bases lay between the germline ends. Germline V lookup: CDR1 SGHNT, CDR2 YENEEA. The CDR3 DNA reads as TGTGCCAGCAGCTTATCCTCGGTTCGCAATGAGCAGTTCTTC. Protein: CASSLSSVRNEQFF.

The V and J genes are TRBV28 and TRBJ2-3, with TRBD2 identical over 7 bases. The junction had 5 bases not matched to a gene; V was cut back by 5 bases and J by 0 bases. This CDR3 comprises 15 residues. CDR1 is MDHEN and CDR2 is SYDVKM in the germline V gene. In DNA form, the CDR3 reads TGTGCCAGCAGTCGAGGACTAGGTAGCACAGATACGCAGTATTTT. Its protein product is CASSRGLGSTDTQYF.